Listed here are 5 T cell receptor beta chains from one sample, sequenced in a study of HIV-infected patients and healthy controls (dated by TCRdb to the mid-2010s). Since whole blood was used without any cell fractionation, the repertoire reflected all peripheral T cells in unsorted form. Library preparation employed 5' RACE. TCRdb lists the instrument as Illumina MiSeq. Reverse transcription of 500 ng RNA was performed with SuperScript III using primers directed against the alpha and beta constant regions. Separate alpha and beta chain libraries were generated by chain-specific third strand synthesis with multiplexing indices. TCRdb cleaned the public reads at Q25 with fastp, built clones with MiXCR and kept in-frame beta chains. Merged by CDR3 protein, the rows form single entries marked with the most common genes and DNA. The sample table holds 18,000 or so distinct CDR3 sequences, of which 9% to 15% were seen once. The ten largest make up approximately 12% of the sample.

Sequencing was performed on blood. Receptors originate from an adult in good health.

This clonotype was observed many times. CDR3 coding DNA: TGTGCCAGCAGCTTGCAGGGGGGCGAGACCCAGTACTTC. Encoded protein: CASSLQGGETQYF. The V and J genes are TRBV5-6 and TRBJ2-5, with D maybe TRBD1 (7 bases). Germline loops: CDR1 SGHDT, CDR2 YYEEEE. The CDR3 is 13 amino acids. The germline V and J ends were trimmed by 1 base and 5 bases, with 9 bases remaining between them.

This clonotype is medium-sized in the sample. The CDR3 is CASTGQGGGTQYF. The CDR3 DNA reads TGTGCCAGCACCGGACAGGGGGGAGGGACCCAGTACTTC. The chain has TRBV2 and TRBJ2-5; 10 nucleotides match TRBD1. Germline CDR1 SNHLY, CDR2 FYNNEI. The junction had 6 bases not matched to a gene; V was cut back by 7 bases and J by 7 bases. The CDR3 contains 13 residues.

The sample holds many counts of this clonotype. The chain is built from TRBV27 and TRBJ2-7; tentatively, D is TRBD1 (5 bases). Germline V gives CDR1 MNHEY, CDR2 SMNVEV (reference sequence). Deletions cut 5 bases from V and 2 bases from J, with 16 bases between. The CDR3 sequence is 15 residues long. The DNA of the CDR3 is TGTGCCAGCAGTCCTACTGGCAGGGCGCCCTACGAGCAGTACTTC. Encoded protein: CASSPTGRAPYEQYF.

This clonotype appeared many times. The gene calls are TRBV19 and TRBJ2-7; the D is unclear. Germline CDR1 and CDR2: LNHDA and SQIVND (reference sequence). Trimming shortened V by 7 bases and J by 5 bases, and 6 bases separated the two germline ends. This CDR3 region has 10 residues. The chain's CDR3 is CASKGDEQYF. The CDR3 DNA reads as TGTGCCAGTAAAGGCGACGAGCAGTACTTC.

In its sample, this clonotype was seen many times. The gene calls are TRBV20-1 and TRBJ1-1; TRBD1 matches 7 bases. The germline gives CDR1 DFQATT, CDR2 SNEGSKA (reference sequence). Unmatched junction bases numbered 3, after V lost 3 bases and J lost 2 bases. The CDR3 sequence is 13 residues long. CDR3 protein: CSARGQSNTEAFF. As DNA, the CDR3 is TGCAGTGCTAGGGGACAGTCCAACACTGAAGCTTTCTTT.